The 30 T cell receptor beta chains in this list originate from one sample, sequenced in a study of naive CD8 T cells in extremely preterm neonates (dated by TCRdb to 2017 to 2019). The library was obtained by the immunoSEQ multiplex PCR assay. What TCRdb holds here is the immuneACCESS table cut down to in-frame rearrangements. Part of the clones is not present; checked against another copy, under half of the missing clones reflect an unresolved V gene, and the others are unexplained. The sample table records 7,000 or so clones; approximately 90% of these occur just once. The top ten clones comprise roughly 0.5% of the sample. Four or five elective full-term cesarean deliveries at roughly 36-42 weeks of gestation, with no labor and no rupture of membranes, were the source of the term cord blood. The sequenced material came from naive CD8+ T cells from cord blood. These receptors were taken from a newborn in good health.

The chain combines TRBV2 with TRBJ1-1; the match to TRBD1 covers 7 bases. Germline V lookup: CDR1 SNHLY, CDR2 FYNNEI. V lost 10 bases, J lost 4 bases, and 6 bases stayed unmatched. CDR3 length: 12 residues. The CDR3 here is CAITGVSTEAFF. In nucleotides, the CDR3 is TGTGCCATTACAGGGGTGAGCACTGAAGCTTTCTTT.

This clone is a singleton in its sample. The V call is TRBV5-1, the J call TRBJ2-1; weak D call: TRBD2 (6 bases). CDR1 SGHRS and CDR2 YFSETQ come from the germline V gene. The CDR3 is 17 amino acids. V was pared by 0 bases and J by 0 bases, with 13 bases between. CDR3 amino acids: CASSLAGGVSSYNEQFF. CDR3 sequence (DNA): TGCGCCAGCAGCTTGGCCGGGGGTGTCAGCTCCTACAATGAGCAGTTCTTC.

This chain uses TRBV9 with TRBJ2-3; 12 bases match TRBD2. J was trimmed by 6 bases and V by 4 bases; bases with no gene match: 6. Germline loops: CDR1 SGDLS, CDR2 YYNGEE. The CDR3 sequence is 15 residues long. The CDR3 loop reads CASSPGLAGWDTQYF. The CDR3 region has the DNA TGTGCCAGCAGCCCTGGACTAGCGGGATGGGATACGCAGTATTTT.

The CDR3 loop is CASSFSGTGDYEQYF. The CDR3 DNA is TGCGCCAGCAGCTTTTCCGGGACAGGGGATTACGAGCAGTACTTC. This sequence joins TRBV5-1 and TRBJ2-7; the match to TRBD1 covers 10 bases. Germline CDR1 is SGHRS and CDR2 is YFSETQ. Trimming removed 2 bases from V and 4 bases from J; junction bases left unmatched: 6. The CDR3 is 15 residues long.

The chain combines TRBV5-1 with TRBJ2-7; 9 bases line up with TRBD1. The junction had 0 bases not matched to a gene; V was cut back by 0 bases and J by 2 bases. From germline, CDR1 is SGHRS and CDR2 YFSETQ. This CDR3 contains 14 residues. In nucleotides, the CDR3 is TGCGCCAGCAGCTTGGGACAGGGGGCCTACGAGCAGTACTTC. It is translated as CASSLGQGAYEQYF.

The rearrangement links TRBV11-2 to TRBJ2-7; D is uncertain. The germline V gene encodes CDR1 SGHAT and CDR2 FQNNGV. The CDR3 loop spans 11 amino acids. Between the trimmed V and J ends, which lost 5 bases and 7 bases, there was a span of 9 bases. DNA of the CDR3: TGTGCCAGCAGCCTGCCCCGGGAGCAGTACTTC. This sequence encodes CASSLPREQYF.

V usage is TRBV7-9 and J usage is TRBJ2-7; the D gene is possibly TRBD1 (6 bases). The CDR3 sequence is 14 residues long. V dropped 6 bases and J dropped 1 base, with 13 bases sitting between them. The germline V gene encodes CDR1 SEHNR and CDR2 FQNEAQ (reference sequence). CDR3 coding DNA: TGTGCCAGCAGGGACTCGGGACATTCCTACGAGCAGTACTTC. Residues: CASRDSGHSYEQYF.

For this clone: An end of the junction does not agree with germline; a read error may underlie this. This chain joins TRBV4-1 and TRBJ1-1, with a tentative D call TRBD1 (6 bases). Per the germline V gene, CDR1 is MGHRA and CDR2 is YSYEKL. This CDR3 has 17 amino acids. The CDR3 region is CASSEEVASRGRTEAFF. Here the CDR3 DNA reads TGCGCCAGCAGCGAAGAAGTAGCAAGCAGGGGTAGGACTGAAGCTTTCTTT.

The chain recombines TRBV27 with TRBJ2-1; TRBD2 agrees at 10 bases. The CDR3 length is 16 residues. Per germline, CDR1 MNHEY and CDR2 SMNVEV (reference sequence). Trimming at V came to 2 bases and at J to 3 bases, leaving 4 bases not matched to a gene. CDR3 region: CASSLLAGAIYNEQFF. The CDR3 DNA reads as TGTGCCAGCAGTTTACTAGCGGGGGCCATCTACAATGAGCAGTTCTTC.

The chain carries TRBV4-1 and TRBJ2-3; TRBD1 aligns across 7 bases. The V gene end was trimmed by 4 bases and the J gene end by 2 bases; junction bases not matched to a gene: 9. The CDR3 loop spans 16 amino acids. CDR1 and CDR2 from the germline V gene are MGHRA and YSYEKL. The CDR3 spells CASSPLGQVHTDTQYF. The CDR3 DNA follows: TGCGCCAGCAGCCCACTCGGACAGGTCCACACAGATACGCAGTATTTT.

This clone showed up just once. V usage is TRBV2 and J usage is TRBJ2-7; 8 bases line up with TRBD1. The V and J ends lost 7 bases and 2 bases, in that order; junction bases with no gene match: 1. CDR1 is SNHLY, CDR2 FYNNEI, per germline. The CDR3 length is 12 residues. This CDR3 is CASTGQAYEQYF. CDR3 in DNA: TGTGCCAGCACGGGACAGGCCTACGAGCAGTACTTC.

The chain carries TRBV5-1 and TRBJ2-1; the match to TRBD2 covers 8 bases. CDR1 and CDR2 from the germline V gene are SGHRS and YFSETQ. Trimming removed 4 bases from V and 5 bases from J; junction bases left unmatched: 8. This CDR3 contains 15 residues. CDR3 DNA: TGCGCCAGCAGCGCTTGGGCGGGAGGTAACAATGAGCAGTTCTTC. It codes for CASSAWAGGNNEQFF.

The chain uses TRBV19 and TRBJ2-7; TRBD1 matches at 9 bases. J gave up 6 bases and V 6 bases, and 3 bases lay outside the gene matches. The V gene's germline CDR1 is LNHDA and CDR2 SQIVND (reference sequence). The length of the CDR3 is 12 residues. Here the CDR3 reads CASRTGGGEQYF. For the CDR3, the DNA is TGTGCCAGTAGAACAGGGGGCGGCGAGCAGTACTTC.

The chain employs TRBV11-2 and TRBJ2-1; TRBD2 might be the D (5 bases). CDR1 is SGHAT, CDR2 FQNNGV, per germline. The length of the CDR3 is 15 residues. V was clipped by 2 bases and J by 4 bases, with 12 bases between them. Here the CDR3 reads CASSLMAGPYNEQFF. The DNA of the CDR3 is TGTGCCAGCAGCTTAATGGCGGGCCCTTACAATGAGCAGTTCTTC.

As DNA, the CDR3 is TGTGCCAGCAGTTTCAGGGGTAAGGACACTGAAGCTTTCTTT. Translated: CASSFRGKDTEAFF. The rearrangement joins TRBV6-6 to TRBJ1-1; maybe TRBD1 (6 bases). Germline CDR1 MNHNY, CDR2 SVGAGI (reference sequence). V lost 4 bases to trimming and J lost 3 bases, with 12 bases between them. The length of the CDR3 is 14 residues.

V usage is TRBV6-5 and J usage is TRBJ2-7; TRBD1 matches 7 bases. The germline gives CDR1 MNHEY, CDR2 SVGAGI. V was pared by 2 bases and J by 1 base, with 2 bases of the junction left unmatched. CDR3 length: 14 residues. The CDR3 sequence: CASSYPTGSYEQYF. As DNA, the CDR3 is TGTGCCAGCAGTTACCCGACAGGGTCCTACGAGCAGTACTTC.

V gene TRBV6-1 combines with J gene TRBJ1-5, with 7 bases matching TRBD1. The trim removed 6 bases at V and 1 base at J, leaving 6 bases unmatched. CDR3 size: 15 residues. Germline values: CDR1 MNHNS, CDR2 SASEGT. The CDR3 region is CASRYTGESNQPQHF. The CDR3 region has the DNA TGTGCCAGCAGGTATACAGGGGAAAGCAATCAGCCCCAGCATTTT.

The gene calls are TRBV11-2 and TRBJ2-5, with D maybe TRBD1 (5 bases). The CDR3 length is 13 residues. The V end was cut by 3 bases, the J end by 4 bases, with 9 bases between. Germline CDR1 SGHAT, CDR2 FQNNGV. DNA for the CDR3: TGTGCCAGCAGCTTTAGGGGCGCAGAGACCCAGTACTTC. It is translated as CASSFRGAETQYF.

This sequence joins TRBV21-1 and TRBJ2-7; TRBD1 is the table's D call, not checked against the DNA. TRBV21-1 is shown as a pseudogene. The CDR3 sequence is 15 residues long. The CDR3 DNA follows: TGTGCCAGCAGCGGGAGGGACAGGGGGCATGGGGAGCAGTACTTC. This sequence encodes CASSGRDRGHGEQYF.

The rearrangement uses TRBV5-1 and TRBJ2-2, with D possibly being TRBD1 (6 bases). The CDR3 sequence is 13 residues long. V shed 4 bases and J shed 2 bases, with 6 bases lying between them. Germline assignment: CDR1 SGHRS and CDR2 YFSETQ. For the CDR3, the DNA is TGCGCCAGCAGCGGGACAAACACCGGGGAGCTGTTTTTT. Translated, it gives CASSGTNTGELFF.

The chain recombines TRBV10-1 with TRBJ2-7; 9 bases are shared with TRBD2. Germline V gene data show CDR1 as WNHNN and CDR2 as SYGVQD (reference sequence). The V gene end was trimmed by 0 bases and the J gene end by 3 bases; junction bases not matched to a gene: 0. The CDR3 is 14 amino acids. The DNA for the CDR3 is TGCGCCAGCAGTGAGTCGCGGGAGGGCTACGAGCAGTACTTC. Amino acid sequence: CASSESREGYEQYF.

This chain links TRBV27 with TRBJ2-1; tentative D call: TRBD1 (6 bases). The CDR3 is 19 residues long. V was trimmed by 5 bases and J by 3 bases, leaving 26 bases between them. Germline assignment: CDR1 MNHEY and CDR2 SMNVEV (reference sequence). This CDR3 is CASSHQLTVEDRFYNEQFF. Written as DNA, the CDR3 is TGTGCCAGCAGTCACCAGCTCACCGTTGAGGACAGATTCTACAATGAGCAGTTCTTC.

As to this clone: The same CDR3 can be traced to other DNA sequences in this sample. The chain carries TRBV21-1 and TRBJ1-6. TRBV21-1 is a pseudogene. The CDR3 has 15 amino acids. The CDR3 region is CASSKARRGDSPLHF. Here the CDR3 DNA reads TGTGCCAGCAGCAAAGCCCGGAGGGGCGATTCCCCCCTCCACTTT.

The V gene is TRBV7-9, the J gene TRBJ2-5, with D perhaps matching TRBD2 (6 bases). The CDR3 extends over 13 amino acids. CDR1 SEHNR and CDR2 FQNEAQ come from the germline V gene (reference sequence). Trimming stripped 7 bases from V and 5 bases from J, with 14 bases between. The CDR3 reads CASNRAGRETQYF. In DNA form, the CDR3 reads TGTGCCAGCAATAGAGCGGGCCGGGAGACCCAGTACTTC. Using reference TRBV7-9 and TRBJ2-5 for the parts outside the CDR3, the full variable domain is DTGVSQNPRHKITKRGQNVTFRCDPISEHNRLYWYRQTLGQGPEFLTYFQNEAQLEKSRLLSDRFSAERPKGSFSTLEIQRTEQGDSAMYLCASNRAGRETQYFGPGTRLLVL.

This chain connects TRBV7-2 to TRBJ2-1, with 9 bases fitting TRBD2. The CDR3 loop spans 14 amino acids. With 4 bases clipped from V and 5 bases from J, the junction kept 3 bases outside the gene matches. Per the germline V gene, CDR1 is SGHTA and CDR2 is FQGNSA. The CDR3 here is CASSSGTSNNEQFF. The CDR3 DNA reads TGTGCCAGCAGCTCCGGGACTAGCAACAATGAGCAGTTCTTC.

This rearrangement joins TRBV27 to TRBJ2-7; possible D gene TRBD1, 5 bases. The CDR3 contains 14 residues. Trimming pared 0 bases from V and 2 bases from J, leaving 8 bases between. Germline V gene lookup returns CDR1 MNHEY and CDR2 SMNVEV (reference sequence). The CDR3 is CASSLSSGPYEQYF. The CDR3 bases are TGTGCCAGCAGTTTATCCTCAGGGCCCTACGAGCAGTACTTC.

The chain employs TRBV4-3 and TRBJ2-1; D uncertain. Trimming shortened V by 0 bases and J by 0 bases, and 12 bases separated the two germline ends. The length of the CDR3 is 17 residues. Germline CDR1 reads LGHNA; CDR2 reads YSLEER. CDR3 sequence: CASSQDSLLYSYNEQFF. The DNA for the CDR3 is TGCGCCAGCAGCCAAGATAGCCTACTATACTCCTACAATGAGCAGTTCTTC.

The chain joins TRBV7-2 to TRBJ2-1; a possible D gene is TRBD2 (6 bases). From germline, CDR1 is SGHTA and CDR2 FQGNSA. The CDR3 length is 15 residues. Deletions cut 3 bases from V and 0 bases from J, with 9 bases between. The CDR3 loop reads CASSLTSLSYNEQFF. CDR3 DNA: TGTGCCAGCAGCTTGACTAGTCTCTCCTACAATGAGCAGTTCTTC.

This rearrangement joins TRBV4-3 to TRBJ1-2, with TRBD1 as a possible D gene (5 bases). CDR3 length: 14 residues. Looked up from germline, CDR1 is LGHNA and CDR2 is YSLEER. Trimming took 4 bases from V and 5 from J, leaving 14 bases between them. In DNA form, the CDR3 reads TGCGCCAGCAGCCGGGAACTCGACAGTTATGGCTACACCTTC. It specifies CASSRELDSYGYTF.

The V call is TRBV5-1, the J call TRBJ2-2; TRBD2 matches 9 bases. CDR1 and CDR2 from the germline V gene are SGHRS and YFSETQ. This CDR3 comprises 16 residues. V trimming: 1 base; J trimming: 7 bases; junction bases outside the gene matches: 8. CDR3 residues: CASSLWASGTNGELFF. The CDR3 bases are TGCGCCAGCAGCTTGTGGGCTAGCGGGACAAACGGGGAGCTGTTTTTT.